The present entry profiles one TCR beta chain with its context. Using immunoSEQ multiplex PCR, the repertoire was profiled, and TCRdb retains in-frame clones only, with some absent. Found here are about 43,000 clones, roughly 95% of them singletons; the top ten hold 1.6%. These data originate in a study of preoperative IRX-2 immunotherapy in early breast cancer. This CDR3 contains 14 residues. Germline V gives CDR1 SGHRS, CDR2 YFSETQ. The V gene lost 4 bases and the J gene lost 2 bases, with 11 bases spanning the gap. Treatment denoted: preoperative locoregional IRX-2 cytokine immunotherapy. Samples came from a phase Ib trial of preoperative locoregional IRX-2 cytokine immunotherapy.

This sequence was found in a human donor with breast cancer. Here the sequenced sample was tumor tissue, taken after IRX-2 immunotherapy. The chain employs TRBV5-1 and TRBJ2-3; possibly TRBD1 for D (6 bases). CDR3 in DNA: TGCGCCAGCAGCCGAGGGGACAACACAGATACGCAGTATTTT. Residues: CASSRGDNTDTQYF.